This section outlines one TCR beta chain sequence together with its context. Its target is not known. The data were taken from a study of graft-versus-host responses after intestinal transplantation. Across the study: Transplants given to recipients were multivisceral, liver-intestinal, or isolated intestinal. Anti-thymocyte globulin was used for induction in all recipients, who then took tacrolimus and steroids for approximately three years.

Study conclusions and caveats: GvH clones were identified in recipient marrow, with some first appearing in ileum or blood.

CDR3 size: 15 residues. The germline CDR1 and CDR2 sequences are LNHDA and SQIVND (reference sequence). V lost 7 bases and J lost 5; bases outside the gene matches: 8. TCRdb keeps only in-frame clones here, not all; method: immunoSEQ multiplex PCR. The sample records around 15,000 clones, 80% to 90% being singletons. The receptor comes from a human patient who received an intestinal transplant, so some T cells may come from the graft donor. The material was PBMCs, obtained approximately 3.5 months after intestinal transplant. The gene calls are TRBV19 and TRBJ2-1; the match to TRBD2 covers 10 bases. As DNA, the CDR3 is TGTGCCAGTACGCCCGGGACTAGCGTACACAATGAGCAGTTCTTC. Translation: CASTPGTSVHNEQFF.